Included here is one T cell receptor beta chain sequence, with context. The data were obtained in a study of control samples from healthy donors and cancer patients. Profiling relied on immunoSEQ multiplex PCR, and the TCRdb table lists in-frame clones only, not all of them. The sample holds roughly 41,000 clones, roughly 94% seen once. The V gene lost 0 bases and the J gene lost 7 bases, with 18 bases spanning the gap. Germline loops: CDR1 LGHDT, CDR2 YNNKEL (reference sequence). This CDR3 comprises 16 residues. This chain links TRBV3-1 (or the pseudogene TRBV3-2) with TRBJ1-2; the D gene is possibly TRBD1 (5 bases). The receptor was derived from a man between 60 and 75 years old in good health. Sequenced: blood. The CDR3 sequence is CASSQDGPGGKGGYTF. In DNA form, the CDR3 reads TGTGCCAGCAGCCAAGATGGCCCCGGGGGAAAGGGTGGCTACACCTTC.